This T cell receptor (beta chain) was obtained from a study of molecular identifiers for immune sequencing clone quantification. Deletions cut 5 bases from V and 9 bases from J, with 11 bases between. The CDR3 has 12 residues. This clonotype was observed a few times. Sorting recovered naive CD8 T cells on a CD8+CD4-CCR7+CD45RA+ profile. Generation of bulk TCR libraries relied on previously described methods and listed TCR primers. TCRdb redid the calling of the PCR reads with MiXCR, one entry per CDR3 protein. Altogether 60,000 to 70,000 distinct CDR3 sequences are present, less than 20% being singletons, with the ten largest covering roughly 1.5%.

This chain uses TRBV12-3 or TRBV12-4 with TRBJ2-1; D remains ambiguous. The sequencing input was naive CD8+ T cells from blood, with Jurkat cell RNA spiked in. The subset was: FACS-sorted CD8+CD4-CCR7+CD45RA+ naive T cells. This TCR was sampled from a human donor in good health. Some libraries in this study had Jurkat cell RNA spiked in. The CDR3 DNA sequence: TGTGCCAGCAGTCCCCCAGTCAGTGAGCAGTTCTTC. Amino acids: CASSPPVSEQFF.